Below, 27 T cell receptor beta chains from the same sample are listed, as sequenced in a study of blood T cell repertoires in COVID-19. Profiling relied on immunoSEQ multiplex PCR, and the TCRdb table lists in-frame clones only, not all of them. The top ten clones hold roughly 0.9% of a sample with roughly 500,000 clones, roughly 87% of them seen once. The sequencing input was peripheral blood. These receptor sequences come from a man younger than 35 with COVID-19, enrolled during active disease.

This clone occurred a few times. The chain recombines TRBV29-1 with TRBJ2-3, with TRBD1 identical over 8 bases. J lost 1 base, V lost 7 bases, and 13 bases had no gene match. The length of the CDR3 is 16 residues. Germline loops: CDR1 SQVTM, CDR2 ANQGSEA. Written as DNA, the CDR3 is TGCAGCGGTGCAACCAGGGGGCCCCACGGCACAGATACGCAGTATTTT. It encodes CSGATRGPHGTDTQYF.

The chain has TRBV3-1 (or the pseudogene TRBV3-2) and TRBJ2-1, with 8 bases identical to TRBD1. CDR3 length equals 13 residues. V was clipped by 7 bases and J by 9 bases; unmatched bases: 8. CDR1 and CDR2 (germline): LGHDT, YNNKEL (reference sequence). The DNA for the CDR3 is TGTGCCAGCATCGGGCAGGGGGCGAGTGAGCAGTTCTTC. Protein product: CASIGQGASEQFF.

The chain couples TRBV2 to TRBJ2-5; D is unresolved. V lost 2 bases, J lost 3 bases, and 7 bases lay in between. CDR1 is SNHLY and CDR2 is FYNNEI in the germline V gene. This CDR3 has 13 residues. The CDR3 is CASSELVEETQYF. CDR3 coding DNA: TGTGCCAGCAGTGAACTAGTGGAAGAGACCCAGTACTTC.

This rearrangement joins TRBV18 to TRBJ2-5, with D possibly matching TRBD1 (6 bases). CDR3 length: 14 residues. Trimming cost V 6 bases and J 2 bases, with 13 bases left between them. From germline, CDR1 is KGHSH and CDR2 LQKENI. As DNA, the CDR3 is TGTGCCAGCTCCCCAGGGACACCTCAAGAGACCCAGTACTTC. It encodes CASSPGTPQETQYF.

The genes are TRBV5-8 and TRBJ2-3; 11 nucleotides align to TRBD2. The CDR3 contains 16 residues. Germline CDR1 is SGHTS and CDR2 is YDEGEE. V dropped 0 bases and J dropped 2; count of bases not matched to a gene: 2. The CDR3 DNA reads as TGTGCCAGCAGCTTGGCGGGACTAGCGGACACAGATACGCAGTATTTT. As protein: CASSLAGLADTDTQYF.

The sample holds a few counts of this clone. The rearrangement links TRBV5-1 to TRBJ1-2, with 7 bases identical to TRBD1. Per germline, CDR1 SGHRS and CDR2 YFSETQ. Trimming cost V 8 bases and J 8 bases; bases outside gene matches: 15. This CDR3 comprises 14 residues. The CDR3 nucleotides are TGCGCCAGTAACCTTGGGGACAGCACACCGGGCTACACCTTC. As protein: CASNLGDSTPGYTF.

This sequence joins TRBV5-1 and TRBJ1-5; D is perhaps TRBD1 (6 bases). The V gene's germline CDR1 is SGHRS and CDR2 YFSETQ. Trimming stripped 4 bases from V and 6 bases from J, with 14 bases between. The CDR3 totals 14 residues. As DNA, the CDR3 is TGCGCCAGCAGCCCCAACAGGGACGGTCAGCCCCAGCATTTT. Translation gives CASSPNRDGQPQHF.

The chain couples TRBV5-8 to TRBJ1-1; 8 bases line up with TRBD1. Germline loops: CDR1 SGHTS, CDR2 YDEGEE. CDR3 length: 14 amino acids. J was trimmed by 0 bases and V by 5 bases; bases with no gene match: 3. CDR3 bases: TGTGCCAGCAGAGACAGGGGACTGAACACTGAAGCTTTCTTT. The encoded protein is CASRDRGLNTEAFF.

The J gene is TRBJ2-3, the V gene TRBV2, with a possible D match to TRBD1 (6 bases). The V end was cut by 5 bases, the J end by 2 bases, with 17 bases between. Looked up from germline, CDR1 is SNHLY and CDR2 is FYNNEI. This CDR3 is 16 amino acids long. The CDR3: CASSRVGTPDTDTQYF. CDR3 nucleotides: TGTGCCAGCAGTCGGGTCGGGACACCCGACACAGATACGCAGTATTTT.

The rearrangement uses TRBV10-2 and TRBJ2-3; TRBD2 matches at 10 bases. The V gene end was trimmed by 6 bases and the J gene end by 5 bases; junction bases not matched to a gene: 11. Germline V CDR1 and CDR2: WSHSY, SAAADI. The CDR3 has 16 residues. DNA for the CDR3: TGCGCCAGCAGCCTTGTGAAGCGGGGGGGCCAAGATACGCAGTATTTT. It codes for CASSLVKRGGQDTQYF.

V and J are TRBV7-9 and TRBJ2-5; 7 positions agree with TRBD2. The CDR3 totals 15 residues. Germline CDR1 and CDR2: SEHNR and FQNEAQ (reference sequence). V was clipped by 4 bases and J by 7 bases; unmatched bases: 12. CDR3 protein: CASSSWAYPGGTQYF. The CDR3 nucleotides are TGTGCCAGCAGCTCCTGGGCATATCCGGGAGGGACCCAGTACTTC. Full variable domain (rest looked up from reference TRBV7-9 and TRBJ2-5): DTGVSQNPRHKITKRGQNVTFRCDPISEHNRLYWYRQTLGQGPEFLTYFQNEAQLEKSRLLSDRFSAERPKGSFSTLEIQRTEQGDSAMYLCASSSWAYPGGTQYFGPGTRLLVL.

V is TRBV14 and J is TRBJ1-2; D unresolved. Per the germline V gene, CDR1 is SGHDN and CDR2 is FVKESK. The V end was cut by 1 base, the J end by 1 base, with 10 bases between. CDR3 size: 15 residues. The CDR3 region is CASSQGDRVNYGYTF. CDR3 nucleotides: TGTGCCAGCAGCCAAGGCGATCGGGTTAACTATGGCTACACCTTC.

CDR3 bases: TGTGCCAGCACCCCCGGGACTTTAGCTTCACCCCTCCACTTT. Its protein product is CASTPGTLASPLHF. The chain carries TRBV6-6 and TRBJ1-6, with D possibly TRBD1 on 5 matching bases. The CDR3 is 14 residues long. Germline V gives CDR1 MNHNY, CDR2 SVGAGI (reference sequence). Trimming removed 7 bases from V and 9 bases from J, with 16 bases in between.

The rearrangement uses TRBV12-5 and TRBJ2-1; 12 bases fit TRBD2. The J segment lost 10 bases and the V segment lost 1 base, leaving 14 bases of the junction unmatched. The CDR3 is 18 residues long. From germline, CDR1 is LGHNT and CDR2 FRNRAP. CDR3: CASGLGRLAGVGVDEQFF. DNA for the CDR3: TGTGCTAGTGGTTTGGGGAGACTAGCGGGAGTAGGAGTGGACGAGCAGTTCTTC.

This clone was seen just once. The V and J genes are TRBV5-1 and TRBJ2-1; TRBD2 agrees at 10 bases. Trimming cost V 4 bases and J 6 bases; bases outside gene matches: 7. Germline CDR1 and CDR2: SGHRS and YFSETQ. The CDR3 totals 15 residues. CDR3 nucleotides: TGCGCCAGCAGCCTGGCGGGACTAGCGTCCAATGAGCAGTTCTTC. Translation: CASSLAGLASNEQFF.

The chain employs TRBV27 and TRBJ2-6, with TRBD1 identical over 12 bases. V lost 5 bases, J lost 3 bases, and 14 bases stayed unmatched. Germline lookup yields CDR1 MNHEY and CDR2 SMNVEV (reference sequence). This CDR3 has 20 residues. The CDR3 loop reads CASSLLSPGTGGGGANVLTF. For the CDR3, the DNA is TGTGCCAGCAGTCTACTCAGCCCCGGGACAGGGGGCGGTGGGGCCAACGTCCTGACTTTC.

The chain uses TRBV5-5 and TRBJ1-4; 7 bases match TRBD1. The J segment lost 8 bases and the V segment lost 4 bases, leaving 14 bases of the junction unmatched. The CDR3 sequence is 16 residues long. Germline CDR1 and CDR2: SGHKS and YYEKEE (reference sequence). Here the CDR3 reads CASSVPNRGTGEKLFF. In DNA, the CDR3 is TGTGCCAGCAGCGTCCCGAACAGGGGTACAGGGGAAAAACTGTTTTTT.

This clone appeared a single time. The CDR3 DNA is TGTGCCAGCAGCCCGACGGGGGGGGCGAACAATGAGCAGTTCTTC. Translated: CASSPTGGANNEQFF. This chain connects TRBV14 to TRBJ2-1; 8 positions match TRBD2. Germline lookup yields CDR1 SGHDN and CDR2 FVKESK. The CDR3 runs to 15 residues. The J segment lost 5 bases and the V segment lost 4 bases, leaving 7 bases of the junction unmatched.

The chain employs TRBV4-1 and TRBJ2-7; the D gene is possibly TRBD1 (5 bases). The CDR3 is made up of 13 amino acids. Germline V gene lookup returns CDR1 MGHRA and CDR2 YSYEKL. Trimming shortened V by 3 bases and J by 2 bases, and 8 bases separated the two germline ends. This CDR3 is CASSHDSTYEQYF. CDR3 sequence (DNA): TGCGCCAGCAGCCACGACAGTACCTACGAGCAGTACTTC.

The chain links TRBV13 to TRBJ2-3, with 10 bases identical to TRBD2. The J segment lost 1 base and the V segment lost 1 base, leaving 5 bases of the junction unmatched. The CDR3 runs 17 residues. Germline values: CDR1 PRHDT, CDR2 FYEKMQ (reference sequence). This CDR3 reads CASSLEAGLAGTDTQYF. In DNA form, the CDR3 reads TGTGCCAGCAGCTTAGAGGCAGGACTAGCGGGCACAGATACGCAGTATTTT.

V gene TRBV7-2 combines with J gene TRBJ1-5, with 7 bases lining up with TRBD1. The V gene's germline CDR1 is SGHTA and CDR2 FQGNSA. V was pared by 4 bases and J by 7 bases, with 7 bases of the junction left unmatched. This CDR3 has 14 amino acids. CDR3 coding DNA: TGTGCCAGCAGCTCCCGGCAGGGGGGCCAGCCCCAGCATTTT. This sequence encodes CASSSRQGGQPQHF.

The chain links TRBV5-6 to TRBJ2-2, with 7 bases matching TRBD1. The CDR3 loop spans 17 amino acids. The V and J ends lost 0 bases and 0 bases, in that order; junction bases with no gene match: 5. Germline V gene data show CDR1 as SGHDT and CDR2 as YYEEEE. CDR3 nucleotide sequence: TGTGCCAGCAGCTTGGTCCCGGGACAGTCGAACACCGGGGAGCTGTTTTTT. Its translation: CASSLVPGQSNTGELFF. Filled out from reference TRBV5-6 and TRBJ2-2, the complete variable domain reads DAGVTQSPTHLIKTRGQQVTLRCSPKSGHDTVSWYQQALGQGPQFIFQYYEEEERQRGNFPDRFSGHQFPNYSSELNVNALLLGDSALYLCASSLVPGQSNTGELFFGEGSRLTVL.

The chain is built from TRBV7-2 and TRBJ2-1; TRBD2 matches at 8 bases. Germline V gene sequence: CDR1 SGHTA, CDR2 FQGNSA. The CDR3 sequence is 16 residues long. The V segment lost 5 bases and the J segment 5 bases; nucleotides outside the gene matches: 11. The DNA of the CDR3 is TGTGCCAGCAGCCAAGTTGCGATAGCGGGGCACAATGAGCAGTTCTTC. This sequence encodes CASSQVAIAGHNEQFF.

In this sample, this clone turned up once. The chain has TRBV11-2 and TRBJ1-1; D is undetermined. The germline CDR1 and CDR2 sequences are SGHAT and FQNNGV. There are 15 residues in the CDR3. Trimming removed 1 base at V and 1 base at J, with 10 bases between. The CDR3: CASSLVSLGNTEAFF. In DNA form, the CDR3 reads TGTGCCAGCAGCTTAGTGTCCCTCGGGAACACTGAAGCTTTCTTT.

In DNA form, the CDR3 reads TGTGCCAGCAGATACCGACAGGGGGCCGGTGGCTACACCTTC. Translated, it gives CASRYRQGAGGYTF. The chain combines TRBV27 with TRBJ1-2; 10 positions agree with TRBD1. This CDR3 contains 14 residues. J lost 7 bases, V lost 6 bases, and 8 bases had no gene match. Germline V gene data show CDR1 as MNHEY and CDR2 as SMNVEV (reference sequence).

The chain uses TRBV7-6 and TRBJ2-3; 7 bases are shared with TRBD1. Per the germline V gene, CDR1 is SGHVS and CDR2 is FNYEAQ. The CDR3 has 14 amino acids. With 2 bases clipped from V and 4 bases from J, the junction kept 3 bases outside the gene matches. The DNA of the CDR3 is TGTGCCAGCAGCTTAAACAGGGGTGCAGATACGCAGTATTTT. Amino acids: CASSLNRGADTQYF. Based on the CDR3 plus reference TRBV7-6 and TRBJ2-3, the full variable domain is GAGVSQSPRYKVTKRGQDVALRCDPISGHVSLYWYRQALGQGPEFLTYFNYEAQQDKSGLPNDRFSAERPEGSISTLTIQRTEQRDSAMYRCASSLNRGADTQYFGPGTRLTVL.

This chain uses TRBV27 with TRBJ1-2; unclear D gene. The CDR3 extends over 13 amino acids. The germline gives CDR1 MNHEY, CDR2 SMNVEV (reference sequence). Trimming shortened V by 0 bases and J by 4 bases, and 6 bases separated the two germline ends. CDR3 amino acids: CASSLSFSYGYTF. The DNA of the CDR3 is TGTGCCAGCAGTTTATCGTTCAGCTATGGCTACACCTTC.